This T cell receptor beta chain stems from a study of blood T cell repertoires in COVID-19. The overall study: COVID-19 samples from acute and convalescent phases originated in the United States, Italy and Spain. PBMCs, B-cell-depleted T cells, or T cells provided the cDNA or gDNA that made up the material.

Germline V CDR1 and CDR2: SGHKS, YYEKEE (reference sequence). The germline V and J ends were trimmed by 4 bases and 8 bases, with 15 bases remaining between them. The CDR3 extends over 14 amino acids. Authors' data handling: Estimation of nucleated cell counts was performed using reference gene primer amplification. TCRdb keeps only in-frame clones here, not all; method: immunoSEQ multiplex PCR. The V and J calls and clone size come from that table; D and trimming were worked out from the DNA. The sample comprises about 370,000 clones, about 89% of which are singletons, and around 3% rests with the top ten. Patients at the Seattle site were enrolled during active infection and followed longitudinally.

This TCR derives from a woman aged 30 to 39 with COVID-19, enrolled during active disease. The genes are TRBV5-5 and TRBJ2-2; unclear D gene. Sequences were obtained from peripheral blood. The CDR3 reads CASSLGTRAGELFF. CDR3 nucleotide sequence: TGTGCCAGCAGCCTGGGTACCCGAGCGGGGGAGCTGTTTTTT.